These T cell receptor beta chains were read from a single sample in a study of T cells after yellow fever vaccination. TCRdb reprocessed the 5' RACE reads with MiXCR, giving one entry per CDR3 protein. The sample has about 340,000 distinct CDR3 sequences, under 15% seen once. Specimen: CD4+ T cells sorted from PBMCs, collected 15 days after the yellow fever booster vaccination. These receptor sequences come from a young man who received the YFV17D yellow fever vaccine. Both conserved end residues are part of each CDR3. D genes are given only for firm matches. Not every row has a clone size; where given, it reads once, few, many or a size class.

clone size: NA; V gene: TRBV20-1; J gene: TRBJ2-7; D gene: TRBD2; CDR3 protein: CSARDLTSGGYEQYF; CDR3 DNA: TGCAGTGCTAGAGATCTGACTAGCGGGGGGTACGAGCAGTACTTC
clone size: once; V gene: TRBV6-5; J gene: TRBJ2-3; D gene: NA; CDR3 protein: CASREIGGAITDTQYF; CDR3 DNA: TGTGCCAGCAGAGAAATTGGGGGGGCCATCACAGATACGCAGTATTTT
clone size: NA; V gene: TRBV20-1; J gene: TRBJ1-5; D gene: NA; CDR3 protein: CSAGGHSNQPQHF; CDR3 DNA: TGCAGCGCTGGGGGACATAGCAATCAGCCCCAGCATTTT
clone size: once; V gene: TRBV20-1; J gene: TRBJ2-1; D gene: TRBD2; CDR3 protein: CSARITSGGYNEQFF; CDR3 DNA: TGCAGTGCTAGGATCACTAGCGGCGGATACAATGAGCAGTTCTTC
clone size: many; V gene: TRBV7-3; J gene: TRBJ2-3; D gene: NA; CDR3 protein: CASSLTDGGADTQYF; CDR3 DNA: TGTGCCAGCAGCTTGACCGATGGGGGGGCGGATACGCAGTATTTT
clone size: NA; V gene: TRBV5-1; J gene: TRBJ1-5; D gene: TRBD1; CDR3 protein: CASSSKDRVYSNQPQHF; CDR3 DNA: TGCGCCAGCAGCTCAAAGGACAGGGTATATAGCAATCAGCCCCAGCATTTT
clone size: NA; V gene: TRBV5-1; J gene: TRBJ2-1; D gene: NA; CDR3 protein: CASSLAGTWNEQFF; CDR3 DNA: TGCGCCAGCAGCTTGGCGGGGACGTGGAATGAGCAGTTCTTC
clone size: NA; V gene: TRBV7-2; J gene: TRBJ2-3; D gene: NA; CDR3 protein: CASSRRQTDTQYF; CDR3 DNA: TGTGCCAGCAGCCGCCGACAGACAGATACGCAGTATTTT
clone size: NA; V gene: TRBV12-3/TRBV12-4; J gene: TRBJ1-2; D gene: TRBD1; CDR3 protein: CASRLPGQGTSYTF; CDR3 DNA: TGTGCCAGCAGACTACCGGGACAGGGGACGAGCTACACCTTC
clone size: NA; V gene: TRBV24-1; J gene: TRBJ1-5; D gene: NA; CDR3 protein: CSTSGGSSNQPQHF; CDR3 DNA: TGTTCCACTTCCGGGGGCTCGAGTAATCAGCCCCAGCATTTT
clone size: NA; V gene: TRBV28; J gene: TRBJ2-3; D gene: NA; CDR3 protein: CASSSPAADTQYF; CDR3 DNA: TGTGCCAGCAGTTCGCCGGCTGCAGATACGCAGTATTTT
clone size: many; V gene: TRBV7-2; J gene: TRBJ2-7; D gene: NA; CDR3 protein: CASSLGGRGGREQYF; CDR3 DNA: TGTGCCAGCAGCTTAGGAGGAAGAGGAGGACGGGAGCAGTACTTC
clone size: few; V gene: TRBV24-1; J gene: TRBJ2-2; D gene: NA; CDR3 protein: CATSRDIPINTGELFF; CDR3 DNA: TGTGCCACCAGCCGGGACATACCAATCAACACCGGGGAGCTGTTTTTT
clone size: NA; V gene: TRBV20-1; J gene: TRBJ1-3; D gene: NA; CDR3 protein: CSARRGPLSGNTIYF; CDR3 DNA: TGCAGTGCTAGACGAGGGCCACTCTCTGGAAACACCATATATTTT
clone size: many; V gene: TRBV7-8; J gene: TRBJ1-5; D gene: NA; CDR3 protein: CASSSAGGNQPQHF; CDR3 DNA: TGTGCCAGCAGCTCGGCGGGTGGGAATCAGCCCCAGCATTTT
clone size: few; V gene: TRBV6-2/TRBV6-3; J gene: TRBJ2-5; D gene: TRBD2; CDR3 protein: CASSYSTSGPQRAQYF; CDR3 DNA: TGTGCCAGCAGTTACTCGACTAGCGGACCTCAGAGGGCCCAGTACTTC
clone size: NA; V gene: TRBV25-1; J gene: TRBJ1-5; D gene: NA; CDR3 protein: CASSEWAEHQPQHF; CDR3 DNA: TGTGCCAGCAGTGAATGGGCAGAGCATCAGCCCCAGCATTTT
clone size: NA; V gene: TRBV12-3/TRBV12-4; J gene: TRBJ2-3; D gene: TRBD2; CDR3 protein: CASSPSGGDPTDTQYF; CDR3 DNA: TGTGCCAGCAGCCCTAGCGGGGGGGATCCCACAGATACGCAGTATTTT
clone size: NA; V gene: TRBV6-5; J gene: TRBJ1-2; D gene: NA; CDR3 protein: CASSLSANYGYTF; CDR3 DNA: TGTGCCAGCAGTCTTTCCGCTAACTATGGCTACACCTTC
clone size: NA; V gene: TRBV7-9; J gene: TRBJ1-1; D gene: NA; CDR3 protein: CASSFTRAEAFF; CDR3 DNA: TGTGCCAGCAGCTTCACTCGGGCTGAAGCTTTCTTT
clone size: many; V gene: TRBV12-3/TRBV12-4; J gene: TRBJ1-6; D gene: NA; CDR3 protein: CASSSGGFSYNSPLHF; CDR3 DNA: TGTGCCAGCAGTTCCGGCGGATTCTCCTATAATTCACCCCTCCACTTT
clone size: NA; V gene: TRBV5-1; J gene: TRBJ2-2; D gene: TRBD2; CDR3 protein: CASSLDPRGGTGELFF; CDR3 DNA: TGCGCCAGCAGCTTGGACCCGCGGGGGGGCACCGGGGAGCTGTTTTTT
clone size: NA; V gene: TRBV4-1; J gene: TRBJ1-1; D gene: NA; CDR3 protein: CASSQEGQRYTEAFF; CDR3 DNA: TGCGCCAGCAGCCAAGAAGGTCAGAGGTACACTGAAGCTTTCTTT
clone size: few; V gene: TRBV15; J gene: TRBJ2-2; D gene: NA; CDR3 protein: CATSRTLESAGELFF; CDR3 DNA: TGTGCCACCAGCAGAACCCTTGAATCGGCCGGGGAGCTGTTTTTT
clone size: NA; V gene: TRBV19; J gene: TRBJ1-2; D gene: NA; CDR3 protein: CASSIAAGLNYGYTF; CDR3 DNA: TGTGCCAGTAGTATCGCGGCAGGGCTAAACTATGGCTACACCTTC
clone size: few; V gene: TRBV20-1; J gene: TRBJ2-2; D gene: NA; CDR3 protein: CSARPSARATGELFF; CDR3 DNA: TGCAGTGCTAGACCTTCGGCGAGGGCGACCGGGGAGCTGTTTTTT
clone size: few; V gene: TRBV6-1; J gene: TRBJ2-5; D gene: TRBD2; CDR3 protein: CASSVGGNLETQYF; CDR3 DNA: TGTGCCAGCAGTGTCGGGGGGAATCTTGAGACCCAGTACTTC
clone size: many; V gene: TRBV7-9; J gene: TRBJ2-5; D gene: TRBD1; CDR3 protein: CASSLGDRGFQETQYF; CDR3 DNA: TGTGCCAGCAGCTTAGGTGACAGGGGTTTCCAAGAGACCCAGTACTTC
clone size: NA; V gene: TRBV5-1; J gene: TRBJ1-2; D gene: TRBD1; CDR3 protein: CASSSPGTVYGYTF; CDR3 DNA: TGCGCCAGCAGCAGCCCCGGGACAGTCTATGGCTACACCTTC
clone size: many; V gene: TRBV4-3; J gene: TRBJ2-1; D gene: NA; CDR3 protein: CASSQRTTLHEQFF; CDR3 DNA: TGCGCCAGCAGCCAAAGGACGACCCTTCATGAGCAGTTCTTC
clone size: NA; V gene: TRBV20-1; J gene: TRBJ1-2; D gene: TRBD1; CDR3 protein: CSAEDRGRNYGYTF; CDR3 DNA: TGCAGTGCTGAGGACAGGGGGCGAAACTATGGCTACACCTTC
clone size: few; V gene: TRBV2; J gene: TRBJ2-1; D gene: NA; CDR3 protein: CASSEARVSPGLF; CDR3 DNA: TGTGCCAGCAGTGAAGCGCGGGTCTCCCCGGGACTCTTC
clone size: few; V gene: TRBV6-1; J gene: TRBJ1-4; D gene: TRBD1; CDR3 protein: CASSDPGQGEKLFF; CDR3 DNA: TGTGCCAGCAGTGACCCGGGACAGGGGGAAAAACTGTTTTTT
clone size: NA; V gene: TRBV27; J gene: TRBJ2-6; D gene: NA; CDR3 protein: CASGAHGPSGRANVLTF; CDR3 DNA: TGTGCCAGCGGAGCTCATGGCCCATCGGGTAGGGCCAACGTCCTGACTTTC
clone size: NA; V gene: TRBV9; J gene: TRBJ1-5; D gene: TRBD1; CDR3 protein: CASSGTGRENQPQHF; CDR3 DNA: TGTGCCAGCAGCGGGACAGGGAGGGAAAATCAGCCCCAGCATTTT